The next 14 T cell receptor beta chains were all read from a single sample in a study of technical replicates of blood from a few donors. Only in-frame clones appear in the TCRdb table, and some are missing; sequencing was by immunoSEQ multiplex PCR. Of some 14,000 clones detected, roughly 80% appear once; the ten largest clones hold more than 10%. Sequencing was carried out using PBMCs. Source of these receptors: a human donor in good health.

The rearrangement joins TRBV30 to TRBJ1-6; D is uncertain. The germline gives CDR1 GTSNPN, CDR2 SVGIG (reference sequence). This CDR3 contains 13 residues. V was trimmed by 0 bases and J by 5 bases, leaving 5 bases between them. The CDR3 DNA is TGTGCCTGGAGTGTGGAGAATAATTCACCCCTCCACTTT. Translation gives CAWSVENNSPLHF.

The J gene is TRBJ2-2, the V gene TRBV5-4; TRBD2 agrees at 10 bases. In germline, CDR1 is SGHNT, CDR2 YYREEE (reference sequence). Trimming took 0 bases from V and 1 from J; bases not matched to a gene: 6. The CDR3 spans 18 residues. CDR3 in DNA: TGTGCCAGCAGCTTGGGTACTAGCGGGGCCCTGAACACCGGGGAGCTGTTTTTT. Its translation is CASSLGTSGALNTGELFF.

This rearrangement joins TRBV6-1 to TRBJ2-6, with D hard to call. The germline gives CDR1 MNHNS, CDR2 SASEGT. The germline V and J ends were trimmed by 6 bases and 0 bases, with 6 bases remaining between them. The CDR3 has 14 amino acids. This CDR3 reads CASRVDSGANVLTF. The CDR3 DNA sequence: TGTGCCAGCAGAGTAGACTCTGGGGCCAACGTCCTGACTTTC.

This clone was picked up a small number of times. The chain uses TRBV28 and TRBJ1-5; unclear D gene. Germline assignment: CDR1 MDHEN and CDR2 SYDVKM. Trimming removed 6 bases at V and 2 bases at J, with 5 bases between. The CDR3 is 12 amino acids. The CDR3 bases are TGTGCCAGCAGCGGGGGCAATCAGCCCCAGCATTTT. It encodes CASSGGNQPQHF. Complete variable domain (other parts from reference TRBV28 and TRBJ1-5): DVKVTQSSRYLVKRTGEKVFLECVQDMDHENMFWYRQDPGLGLRLIYFSYDVKMKEKGDIPEGYSVSREKKERFSLILESASTNQTSMYLCASSGGNQPQHFGDGTRLSIL.

The chain joins TRBV7-9 to TRBJ2-2, with a tentative D call TRBD2 (6 bases). This CDR3 has 15 amino acids. Germline V CDR1 and CDR2: SEHNR, FQNEAQ (reference sequence). V lost 5 bases and J 4 bases, leaving 14 bases between the germline ends. CDR3 sequence reads: CASSLRDLSTGELFF. DNA for the CDR3: TGTGCCAGCAGCCTCCGGGACTTGAGCACCGGGGAGCTGTTTTTT.

This chain links TRBV28 with TRBJ2-4; D is possibly TRBD2 (6 bases). Trimming removed 10 bases at V and 1 base at J, with 17 bases between. CDR1 is MDHEN and CDR2 is SYDVKM in the germline V gene. The CDR3 consists of 15 residues. The CDR3, as DNA: TGTGCCACGCGGGACGGCGGTACTGCCAAAAACATTCAGTACTTC. This translates into CATRDGGTAKNIQYF.

This chain joins TRBV21-1 and TRBJ2-3; TRBD2 is the table's D call and was not checked against the DNA. TRBV21-1 is reported as a pseudogene. There are 19 residues in the CDR3. The CDR3 nucleotides are TGTGCCAGCAGCAAAGCGCGGGGACTAGCGGGTTTTAGCACAGATACGCAGTATTTT. Its translation: CASSKARGLAGFSTDTQYF.

This sequence joins TRBV4-1 and TRBJ2-3, with 8 bases lining up with TRBD1. This CDR3 is built from 16 residues. Trimming cost V 0 bases and J 5 bases; bases outside gene matches: 7. CDR1 is MGHRA, CDR2 YSYEKL, per germline. CDR3 DNA sequence: TGCGCCAGCAGCCAAGATGAAGGCAGGGGGCGAGATACGCAGTATTTT. Protein sequence: CASSQDEGRGRDTQYF.

The chain joins TRBV6-1 to TRBJ2-3; perhaps TRBD2 as D (7 bases). This CDR3 has 17 residues. V lost 1 base and J 0 bases, leaving 14 bases between the germline ends. Per germline, CDR1 MNHNS and CDR2 SASEGT. CDR3 bases: TGTGCCAGCAGTGAAGATTGGGGGGGGGCTAGCACAGATACGCAGTATTTT. It translates to CASSEDWGGASTDTQYF.

The rearrangement joins TRBV19 to TRBJ1-1; D may be TRBD1 (6 bases). The CDR3 covers 13 residues. The V end lost 3 bases, the J end lost 3 bases, and 8 bases lay between the germline ends. Germline CDR1 LNHDA, CDR2 SQIVND (reference sequence). CDR3 sequence (DNA): TGTGCCAGTAGTATTCAGGGGTACACTGAAGCTTTCTTT. Its translation: CASSIQGYTEAFF.

The chain joins TRBV27 to TRBJ2-7; unclear D gene. V gave up 8 bases and J gave up 2 bases, with 13 bases separating them. Per germline, CDR1 MNHEY and CDR2 SMNVEV (reference sequence). The CDR3 length is 13 residues. Here the CDR3 DNA reads TGTGCCAGCGGATCGGTCCGGGCCTACGAGCAGTACTTC. Protein: CASGSVRAYEQYF.

The V gene is TRBV27, the J gene TRBJ1-5; the D gene is possibly TRBD1 (5 bases). CDR3 size: 13 residues. Germline CDR1 reads MNHEY; CDR2 reads SMNVEV (reference sequence). V was trimmed by 8 bases and J by 0 bases, leaving 8 bases between them. The CDR3 nucleotides are TGTGCCAGCGGGGGGATTAGCAATCAGCCCCAGCATTTT. It encodes CASGGISNQPQHF.

This clone was found a few times. This chain uses TRBV5-1 with TRBJ1-5; 7 bases match TRBD1. The CDR3 spans 15 residues. Trimming removed 2 bases from V and 2 bases from J; junction bases left unmatched: 4. Germline V CDR1 and CDR2: SGHRS, YFSETQ. This CDR3 is CASSFDGQGNQPQHF. Here the CDR3 DNA reads TGCGCCAGCAGCTTCGATGGACAGGGCAATCAGCCCCAGCATTTT.

The rearrangement links TRBV5-1 to TRBJ2-1; TRBD2 matches at 7 bases. CDR1 is SGHRS and CDR2 is YFSETQ in the germline V gene. Germline trimming cut 6 bases from V and 7 bases from J; bases unmatched to any gene: 10. The CDR3 covers 14 residues. The DNA of the CDR3 is TGCGCCAGCACCCTGAGCGGGGCCAGTAATGAGCAGTTCTTC. This codes for CASTLSGASNEQFF.